The rows below give T cell receptor beta chains drawn from one sample of a study of cytotoxic CD8 clonotypes in ibrutinib-treated CLL. Libraries were prepared by immunoSEQ multiplex PCR; TCRdb keeps only in-frame clonotypes and omits some of them. The data contain just under 70,000 clones, 68% of them seen just once; the ten biggest clones take up around 5.8%. Material: PBMCs, obtained after 12 months of ibrutinib treatment. The receptor source for this set is a human donor with chronic lymphocytic leukemia. Both conserved end residues are part of each CDR3. The order of the fields is D gene, J gene, V gene, clone size, CDR3 protein, CDR3 DNA. A D gene is named only where the DNA matches it firmly. Clone size appears in some rows only: once, few, many, or a class for an expanded clone.

TRBD1,TRBJ1-1,TRBV5-6,once,CASSGTALNTEAFF,TGTGCCAGCAGCGGGACAGCATTGAACACTGAAGCTTTCTTT
.,TRBJ2-7,TRBV18,.,CASSQSRGYEQYF,TGTGCCAGCTCACAAAGCAGGGGCTACGAGCAGTACTTC
.,TRBJ2-3,TRBV7-6,.,CASSLNTESTDTQYF,TGTGCCAGCAGCTTAAATACCGAGAGCACAGATACGCAGTATTTT
TRBD1,TRBJ1-1,TRBV5-6,.,CASSWADRGGGEAFF,TGTGCCAGCAGCTGGGCCGACAGGGGCGGAGGTGAAGCTTTCTTT
.,TRBJ2-3,TRBV30,.,CAWSVGLDTQYF,TGTGCCTGGAGTGTGGGGTTAGATACGCAGTATTTT
.,TRBJ2-7,TRBV6-6,.,CASRMNVAYEQYF,TGTGCCAGCAGGATGAACGTAGCCTACGAGCAGTACTTC
TRBD2,TRBJ2-1,TRBV10-3,.,CAISDATRGGYNEQFF,TGTGCCATCAGTGACGCGACTCGCGGGGGGTACAATGAGCAGTTCTTC
.,TRBJ2-3,TRBV30,once,CAWSAEGDTQYF,TGTGCCTGGAGTGCGGAAGGGGATACGCAGTATTTT
.,TRBJ1-1,TRBV5-8,.,CASSLQGPNTEAFF,TGTGCCAGCAGCTTGCAGGGGCCGAACACTGAAGCTTTCTTT
.,TRBJ2-5,TRBV9,.,CASSAPRETQYF,TGTGCCAGCAGCGCCCCTCGTGAGACCCAGTACTTC
.,TRBJ2-7,TRBV2,once,CASTEDTISYEQYF,TGTGCCAGCACCGAAGACACTATCTCCTACGAGCAGTACTTC
.,TRBJ2-7,TRBV30,.,CAWSVQTGSKQYF,TGTGCCTGGAGTGTTCAGACTGGATCGAAGCAGTACTTC
.,TRBJ1-1,TRBV28,.,CASSFWHNTEAFF,TGTGCCAGCAGTTTTTGGCATAACACTGAAGCTTTCTTT
.,TRBJ1-5,TRBV18,.,CASSLQSRVNHQPQHF,TGTGCCAGCTCACTTCAATCCAGGGTAAACCATCAGCCCCAGCATTTT
.,TRBJ2-7,TRBV9,.,CASSATLGGEQYF,TGTGCCAGCAGCGCCACCCTAGGGGGCGAGCAGTACTTC
.,TRBJ1-2,TRBV6-6,once,CASRQTAPIGYTF,TGTGCCAGCAGACAGACAGCCCCCATTGGCTACACCTTC
.,TRBJ1-1,TRBV9,.,CASSVGAENTEAFF,TGTGCCAGCAGCGTAGGGGCGGAGAACACTGAAGCTTTCTTT
.,TRBJ2-2,TRBV7-8,.,CASSFNSGELFF,TGTGCCAGCAGCTTCAATTCCGGGGAGCTGTTTTTT
.,TRBJ1-1,TRBV28,many,CASSFWGTGGMNTEAFF,TGTGCCAGCAGTTTTTGGGGGACGGGCGGTATGAACACTGAAGCTTTCTTT
TRBD1,TRBJ2-7,TRBV19,.,CASSPDRVVDEQYF,TGTGCCAGTAGCCCTGACAGGGTAGTAGACGAGCAGTACTTC
.,TRBJ2-3,TRBV28,.,CASTQSGKSRADTQYF,TGTGCCAGCACCCAATCAGGGAAATCAAGGGCAGATACGCAGTATTTT
.,TRBJ2-5,TRBV28,.,CASSLGSGPPYQETQYF,TGTGCCAGCAGTTTAGGGTCAGGTCCACCGTACCAAGAGACCCAGTACTTC
TRBD2,TRBJ2-7,TRBV4-3,.,CASSRILAGTSYEQYF,TGCGCCAGCAGCCGGATACTAGCGGGGACCTCCTACGAGCAGTACTTC
.,TRBJ1-2,TRBV19,.,CASSMDGNYGYTF,TGTGCCAGTAGTATGGATGGGAACTATGGCTACACCTTC
.,TRBJ1-2,TRBV7-8,once,CASSLLTGANYGYTF,TGTGCCAGCAGCTTATTGACAGGCGCTAACTATGGCTACACCTTC
TRBD1,TRBJ2-1,TRBV6-1,once,CASSEAQGRGDEQFF,TGTGCCAGCAGTGAAGCACAGGGGCGAGGCGATGAGCAGTTCTTC
TRBD1,TRBJ1-6,TRBV14,.,CASSQGDREGSPLHF,TGTGCCAGCAGCCAAGGGGACAGGGAGGGTTCACCCCTCCACTTT
TRBD1,TRBJ2-7,TRBV6-1,once,CASPGTGLYEQYF,TGTGCCAGCCCCGGGACAGGGCTCTACGAGCAGTACTTC
TRBD1,TRBJ1-5,TRBV5-6,few,CASSNQGADQPQHF,TGTGCCAGCAGCAACCAGGGGGCGGATCAGCCCCAGCATTTT
TRBD1,TRBJ1-1,TRBV25-1,once,CASSRQGATEAFF,TGTGCCAGCTCAAGACAGGGAGCTACTGAAGCTTTCTTT
.,TRBJ2-1,TRBV12-5,.,CASGLGQVNEQFF,TGTGCTAGTGGTTTGGGACAGGTCAATGAGCAGTTCTTC
TRBD2,TRBJ2-2,TRBV6-5,.,CASRLAGGNPGELFF,TGTGCCAGCAGATTAGCGGGGGGGAACCCCGGGGAGCTGTTTTTT
.,TRBJ2-1,TRBV4-3,.,CASSQVGGELYNEQFF,TGCGCCAGCAGCCAAGTAGGAGGGGAACTTTACAATGAGCAGTTCTTC
.,TRBJ1-6,TRBV7-9,few,CASGGRESPLHF,TGTGCCAGCGGAGGCAGGGAATCACCCCTCCACTTT
.,TRBJ1-6,TRBV7-3,.,CASSLTFHSPLHF,TGTGCCAGCAGCTTAACGTTTCATTCACCCCTCCACTTT
.,TRBJ2-7,TRBV6-5,.,CASSSGPPEGYEQYF,TGTGCCAGCAGTTCTGGACCTCCGGAGGGCTACGAGCAGTACTTC
TRBD1,TRBJ2-7,TRBV19,few,CASSKFPTGQAYEQYF,TGTGCCAGTAGTAAATTCCCGACAGGGCAAGCCTACGAGCAGTACTTC
.,TRBJ1-4,TRBV19,.,CASTLTSAIEEKLFF,TGTGCCAGTACCCTTACGAGTGCTATAGAGGAAAAACTGTTTTTT
.,TRBJ1-6,TRBV19,.,CASKVEGMHSPLHF,TGTGCCAGTAAAGTTGAGGGTATGCATTCACCCCTCCACTTT
TRBD1,TRBJ2-7,TRBV6-6,.,CASSSTPRDRPYEQYF,TGTGCCAGCAGTTCCACACCACGGGACAGACCCTACGAGCAGTACTTC
.,TRBJ1-5,TRBV2,once,CASSERVSNQPQHF,TGTGCCAGCAGTGAAAGGGTAAGCAATCAGCCCCAGCATTTT
.,TRBJ1-4,TRBV25-1,.,CASSDRGFSEKLFF,TGTGCCAGCAGTGACCGGGGTTTTAGTGAAAAACTGTTTTTT
TRBD1,TRBJ1-2,TRBV18,.,CASSRSGTGKSANYGYTF,TGTGCCAGCTCACGATCCGGGACAGGGAAAAGTGCTAACTATGGCTACACCTTC
.,TRBJ2-1,TRBV9,.,CASSVELAGPNEQFF,TGTGCCAGCAGCGTAGAGTTGGCGGGCCCAAATGAGCAGTTCTTC
.,TRBJ1-1,TRBV7-9,.,CASSPSRAEAFF,TGTGCCAGCAGCCCCTCTCGGGCTGAAGCTTTCTTT
TRBD1,TRBJ1-3,TRBV6-6,.,CASTDRAISGNTIYF,TGTGCCAGCACCGACAGGGCGATCTCTGGAAACACCATATATTTT
.,TRBJ1-2,TRBV7-2,.,CASSLASGSGGYTF,TGTGCCAGCAGCTTAGCTTCAGGGAGTGGTGGCTACACCTTC